This TCR beta chain stems from a study of shared clonotypes between healthy human individuals. For the study at large: Aged between 18 and 49, the donors were a couple of women and three men. Findings of the study overall: For naive CD4 cells, approximately 4.8% of clonotypes were shared across a handful of donors.

The ends were cut back, 9 bases at V and 3 bases at J, with 12 bases in the middle. CDR1 and CDR2 from the germline V gene are MNHNS and SASEGT. The CDR3 covers 13 residues. Turning to this clone: Its target is not known.

Replicate PCRs run on sorted subsets employed around 200 ng DNA, some 33,000 T cell genomes. In the original workflow: ImmunoSEQ output held junction-only sequences without quality scores, so filtering differed. TCRdb's copy holds only in-frame clones and misses some; the assay was immunoSEQ multiplex PCR. The DNA gave D and trimming, while V, J and clone size come from that table. The sample contains millions of clones, 85% to 95% of which appear only once. The sample comprised naive CD4+ T cells sorted from blood. Documented subset: CD45RA+ positively selected. The rearrangement joins TRBV6-1 to TRBJ1-3; D call uncertain. This TCR came from a man aged 18 to 35 in good health. DNA for the CDR3: TGTGCCAGTCACGGGATAAATGGAAACACCATATATTTT. Translation gives CASHGINGNTIYF.